Each of the 14 T cell receptor beta chains below was sequenced from the same sample in a study of cytomegalovirus exposure and HLA in healthy donors. 60 Vbeta and 13 Jbeta primers were used in PCR. Produced via immunoSEQ multiplex PCR; TCRdb's table is partial and in-frame only. The table includes about 190,000 clones, around 75% detected once. Sequenced: PBMCs. These receptors all come from a woman between 25 and 40 years old in good health and CMV-seropositive.

The rearrangement uses TRBV27 and TRBJ1-5; D unresolved. V gave up 8 bases and J gave up 4 bases, with 12 bases separating them. The CDR3 runs to 13 residues. The V gene's germline CDR1 is MNHEY and CDR2 SMNVEV (reference sequence). CDR3 region: CASAPAGNQPQHF. Here the CDR3 DNA reads TGTGCCAGCGCTCCCGCCGGGAATCAGCCCCAGCATTTT.

This clone has only a few counts. The V call is TRBV10-1, the J call TRBJ2-1; TRBD2 aligns across 10 bases. Trimming took 3 bases from V and 13 from J; bases not matched to a gene: 9. Germline lookup yields CDR1 WNHNN and CDR2 SYGVQD (reference sequence). The CDR3 loop spans 14 amino acids. The CDR3 is CASSETSGIKEQFF. CDR3 DNA sequence: TGCGCCAGCAGTGAAACTAGCGGGATAAAGGAACAGTTCTTC.

The V gene is TRBV5-1, the J gene TRBJ2-7, with TRBD1 matching 7 bases. There are 14 residues in the CDR3. The germline gives CDR1 SGHRS, CDR2 YFSETQ. J was trimmed by 0 bases and V by 7 bases; bases with no gene match: 7. CDR3 in amino acids: CASGSRQGSYEQYF. CDR3 DNA: TGCGCCAGCGGCTCCAGACAGGGCTCCTACGAGCAGTACTTC.

J is TRBJ1-4 and V is TRBV27; 7 nucleotides align to TRBD1. Germline CDR1 is MNHEY and CDR2 is SMNVEV (reference sequence). The V and J ends lost 3 bases and 8 bases, in that order; junction bases with no gene match: 9. CDR3 size: 15 residues. CDR3 bases: TGTGCCAGCAGTTTCCGCAGGGGGATGATCGAAAAACTGTTTTTT. It specifies CASSFRRGMIEKLFF.

The V and J genes are TRBV6-1 and TRBJ1-2; 7 nucleotides match TRBD1. Germline CDR1 MNHNS, CDR2 SASEGT. CDR3 size: 14 residues. After removal of 6 bases from V and 8 bases from J, the junction contained 12 bases not matched to a gene. CDR3 bases: TGTGCCAGCAGGGGCCCCGGGACAGCTTACGGCTACACCTTC. Its translation: CASRGPGTAYGYTF.

This clone was seen more than once but under ten times. V and J are TRBV5-4 and TRBJ1-1; D might be TRBD1 (6 bases). The ends were cut back, 4 bases at V and 4 bases at J, with 23 bases in the middle. CDR3 length: 17 residues. Germline V gene lookup returns CDR1 SGHNT and CDR2 YYREEE (reference sequence). Here the CDR3 DNA reads TGTGCCAGCAGCCCTGCGGGGGGGCGGCGGTTGAGCACTGAAGCTTTCTTT. It is translated as CASSPAGGRRLSTEAFF.

This clone was picked up a small number of times. The chain links TRBV27 to TRBJ2-7; D possibly corresponds to TRBD1 (6 bases). There are 14 residues in the CDR3. Per the germline V gene, CDR1 is MNHEY and CDR2 is SMNVEV (reference sequence). V gave up 3 bases and J gave up 6 bases, with 15 bases separating them. In DNA form, the CDR3 reads TGTGCCAGCAGTTTTTTAGGGGGTCTCTCCGAGCAGTACTTC. It yields the protein CASSFLGGLSEQYF.

V usage is TRBV5-5 and J usage is TRBJ2-5; 7 bases line up with TRBD1. The CDR3 contains 15 residues. Germline lookup yields CDR1 SGHKS and CDR2 YYEKEE (reference sequence). V shed 0 bases and J 4 bases; nucleotides not matched to a gene: 6. The CDR3 is CASSLGQGNLETQYF. The CDR3 coding sequence is TGTGCCAGCAGCTTGGGACAGGGCAATCTAGAGACCCAGTACTTC.

The chain uses TRBV28 and TRBJ2-2; D is perhaps TRBD1 (6 bases). Germline V gives CDR1 MDHEN, CDR2 SYDVKM. V dropped 6 bases and J dropped 2 bases, with 13 bases sitting between them. CDR3 size: 15 residues. CDR3 nucleotides: TGTGCCAGCAGGCTCCCACAGGGAAACACCGGGGAGCTGTTTTTT. Translation gives CASRLPQGNTGELFF.

The chain joins TRBV11-3 to TRBJ1-1, with D possibly matching TRBD1 (5 bases). Germline V gene data show CDR1 as SGHNT and CDR2 as YENEEA. Between the trimmed V and J ends, which lost 5 bases and 1 base, there was a span of 8 bases. The CDR3 covers 13 residues. The CDR3 protein is CASSQTANTEAFF. For the CDR3, the DNA is TGTGCCAGCAGCCAGACAGCGAACACTGAAGCTTTCTTT.

The V gene is TRBV7-9, the J gene TRBJ1-1, with a possible D match to TRBD1 (6 bases). The CDR3 is made up of 15 amino acids. Trimming took 5 bases from V and 5 from J, leaving 18 bases between them. Germline values: CDR1 SEHNR, CDR2 FQNEAQ (reference sequence). The DNA for the CDR3 is TGTGCCAGCAGCCGATCCGACAGGAGAGAGACTGAAGCTTTCTTT. It translates to CASSRSDRRETEAFF.

V and J are TRBV10-1 and TRBJ1-2, with TRBD1 identical over 9 bases. The CDR3 runs to 15 residues. Germline-derived CDR1 and CDR2 are WNHNN and SYGVQD (reference sequence). With 8 bases clipped from V and 0 bases from J, the junction kept 7 bases outside the gene matches. The CDR3 nucleotides are TGCGCCAGCGGGTTTTGGGACAGGGCTAACTATGGCTACACCTTC. This codes for CASGFWDRANYGYTF.

J is TRBJ2-6 and V is TRBV28; 8 nucleotides agree with TRBD1. The ends lost 8 bases at V and 3 bases at J; junction bases unmatched: 3. The CDR3 sequence is 14 residues long. The germline gives CDR1 MDHEN, CDR2 SYDVKM. The CDR3 coding sequence is TGTGCCAGCTCGACAGGGGTTGGGGCCAACGTCCTGACTTTC. This sequence encodes CASSTGVGANVLTF.

The rearrangement joins TRBV7-9 to TRBJ2-2; possibly TRBD1 for D (6 bases). V shed 11 bases and J shed 6 bases, with 22 bases lying between them. Germline V CDR1 and CDR2: SEHNR, FQNEAQ (reference sequence). The CDR3 is made up of 15 amino acids. DNA for the CDR3: TGTGCCGTGCCTAACAGGGCGCCAAACTCCGGGGAGCTGTTTTTT. It codes for CAVPNRAPNSGELFF.